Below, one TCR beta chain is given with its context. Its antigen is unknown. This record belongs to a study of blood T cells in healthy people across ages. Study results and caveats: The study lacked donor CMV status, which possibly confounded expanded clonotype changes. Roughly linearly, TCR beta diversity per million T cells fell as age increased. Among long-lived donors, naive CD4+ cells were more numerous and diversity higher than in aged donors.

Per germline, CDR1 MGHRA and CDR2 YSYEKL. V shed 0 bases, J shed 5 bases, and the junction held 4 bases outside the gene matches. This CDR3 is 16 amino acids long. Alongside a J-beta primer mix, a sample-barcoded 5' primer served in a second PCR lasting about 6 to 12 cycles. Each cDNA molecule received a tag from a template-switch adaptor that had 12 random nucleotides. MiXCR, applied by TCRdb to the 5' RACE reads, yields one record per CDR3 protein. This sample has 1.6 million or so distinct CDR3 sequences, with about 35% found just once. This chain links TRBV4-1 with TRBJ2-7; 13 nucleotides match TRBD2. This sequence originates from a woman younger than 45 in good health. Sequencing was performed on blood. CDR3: CASSQDRTSGSHEQYF. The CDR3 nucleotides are TGCGCCAGCAGCCAAGATCGGACTAGCGGGAGTCACGAGCAGTACTTC.